Listed below are T cell receptor beta chains from one sample, sequenced in a study of OX40 agonist ivuxolimab in advanced cancers. Using immunoSEQ multiplex PCR, the repertoire was profiled, and TCRdb retains in-frame clones only, with some absent. The table records 55,000 to 80,000 clones, roughly 90% of them present only once. The sample in question was CD4+ or CD8+ T cells sorted from blood, obtained in a trial of the OX40 agonist ivuxolimab. These receptors were collected from an adult with an advanced solid tumor such as melanoma, head and neck, liver or kidney cancer. Both conserved end residues are part of each CDR3. D genes are given only for firm matches. Expanded clones get a size class; other rows say once, few or many, or leave the size out.

.	TRBV4-1	TRBD2	TRBJ2-2	TGCGCCAGCAGTCGGACTAGCGCGCCCACCGGGGAGCTGTTTTTT	CASSRTSAPTGELFF
.	TRBV6-5	TRBD1	TRBJ1-1	TGTGCCAGCAGCAGGGGGTCCTCTGAAGCTTTCTTT	CASSRGSSEAFF
.	TRBV29-1	.	TRBJ1-2	TGCAGCGTTTGGGACCCCCGGCTAGGGAGTGGTGGCTACACCTTC	CSVWDPRLGSGGYTF
.	TRBV2	.	TRBJ2-7	TGTGCCAGCAGTGACCTTAGTGGGCTCGACGAGCAGTACTTC	CASSDLSGLDEQYF
.	TRBV4-1	.	TRBJ1-1	TGCGCCAGCAGCCAAGATTTTATCGGAGGGTATGGAACTGAAGCTTTCTTT	CASSQDFIGGYGTEAFF
.	TRBV19	.	TRBJ2-7	TGTGCCAGTAGTCAAGGGGCCTCCTACGAGCAGTACTTC	CASSQGASYEQYF
.	TRBV7-8	.	TRBJ2-7	TGTGCCAGCAGCTTAGGGACCCGGACCTACGAGCAGTACTTC	CASSLGTRTYEQYF
.	TRBV7-3	TRBD1	TRBJ1-5	TGTGCCAGCAGCTTTTATTCGGGCAGGGGGGGCCCCCAGCATTTT	CASSFYSGRGGPQHF
.	TRBV7-8	.	TRBJ2-1	TGTGCCAGCAGCTTAGTGGAGGGCAGCAATGAGCAGTTCTTC	CASSLVEGSNEQFF
.	TRBV19	.	TRBJ2-3	TGTGCCAGTATGGGGGCTGTATCAGATACGCAGTATTTT	CASMGAVSDTQYF
.	TRBV5-5	TRBD2	TRBJ2-7	TGTGCCAGCAGGGATGCCGGGACTAGCCTCATCCGAGAGCAGTACTTC	CASRDAGTSLIREQYF
.	TRBV11-3	TRBD1	TRBJ2-7	TGTGCCAGCAGCTCGGGACAGGGGCTGGAGCAGTACTTC	CASSSGQGLEQYF
.	TRBV18	.	TRBJ1-1	TGTGCCAGCTCACCCTGGGACCCCCACCTTTCGGGGACTGAAGCTTTCTTT	CASSPWDPHLSGTEAFF
.	TRBV27	.	TRBJ2-3	TGTGCCAGCAGTTCCGACAGGTTTGTAGATACGCAGTATTTT	CASSSDRFVDTQYF
.	TRBV5-8	.	TRBJ2-6	TGTGCCAGCAGCTTTGGTAGACGTGGGGCCAACGTCCTGACTTTC	CASSFGRRGANVLTF
.	TRBV27	TRBD2	TRBJ2-5	TGTGCCAGCAGCAAGACTAGCGGGGCCCTCACGGGGGAGACCCAGTACTTC	CASSKTSGALTGETQYF
.	TRBV9	TRBD2	TRBJ2-3	TGTGCCAGCAGCGTAGCTCCCTCTAGCGGGGGGGCGTTATATACGCAGTATTTT	CASSVAPSSGGALYTQYF
.	TRBV12-5	.	TRBJ1-1	TGTGCTAGTCAGCAGCTCTCGGAAACTGAAGCTTTCTTT	CASQQLSETEAFF
few	TRBV5-7	.	TRBJ2-7	TGTGCCAGCAGCAAAGGTGGCAGGGATAGCTCCTACGAGCAGTACTTC	CASSKGGRDSSYEQYF
.	TRBV5-4	TRBD2	TRBJ2-5	TGTGCCAGCAGCCCAGCGGGAGTGGGAGAGACCCAGTACTTC	CASSPAGVGETQYF
.	TRBV5-1	TRBD1	TRBJ1-2	TGCGCCAGCAGCACCTCGACAGGGGGGATCTATGGCTACACCTTC	CASSTSTGGIYGYTF
.	TRBV7-9	TRBD1	TRBJ1-1	TGTGCCAGCAGCTCCGGACAGGGGGACACTGAAGCTTTCTTT	CASSSGQGDTEAFF
.	TRBV30	TRBD1	TRBJ1-1	TGTGCCTGGAGTGGCGGACAGGGGGCTTTCTTT	CAWSGGQGAFF
.	TRBV6-6	TRBD1	TRBJ2-1	TGTGCCAGCAGTTACCGGGACAGAGGCTACAATGAGCAGTTCTTC	CASSYRDRGYNEQFF
.	TRBV5-1	.	TRBJ2-3	TGCGCCAGCAGCTTGGGGGGACTTCTCCAGCGGCGCCCAGATACGCAGTATTTT	CASSLGGLLQRRPDTQYF
.	TRBV29-1	.	TRBJ2-3	TGCAGCGTTGGGGGAAGGGGGGCAGATACGCAGTATTTT	CSVGGRGADTQYF
.	TRBV18	.	TRBJ2-7	TGTGCCAGCTCACCACCGACTGGGGGCCGGGGCGAGCAGTACTTC	CASSPPTGGRGEQYF
.	TRBV6-1	TRBD2	TRBJ2-3	TGTGCCAGCTTCCCTAGCGGGGGGAACGCAGATACGCAGTATTTT	CASFPSGGNADTQYF
.	TRBV6-1	TRBD1	TRBJ2-7	TGTGCCAGCAGTGAAACGGGACAGCCACCCTACGAGCAGTACTTC	CASSETGQPPYEQYF
.	TRBV18	.	TRBJ2-1	TGTGCCAGCTCACCACCCACAAGAGGGCAGTTCTTC	CASSPPTRGQFF
.	TRBV19	.	TRBJ1-1	TGTGCCAGTAGTATACCGTCGGCAGGGAGGGGAACTGAAGCTTTCTTT	CASSIPSAGRGTEAFF
.	TRBV4-1	TRBD2	TRBJ2-1	TGCGCCAGCAGCCAGACCGGGACTAGGGAACACAATGAGCAGTTCTTC	CASSQTGTREHNEQFF
.	TRBV19	.	TRBJ1-1	TGTGCCACCACTCCATCTACTCAGGGGAACACTGAAGCTTTCTTT	CATTPSTQGNTEAFF
.	TRBV5-4	TRBD2	TRBJ2-1	TGTGCCAGCAGCCTGACTAGCGGGGGCTACAATGAGCAGTTCTTC	CASSLTSGGYNEQFF
.	TRBV27	TRBD1	TRBJ1-1	TGTGCCAGCACCGGGACAGGGGGGTCAGCTTTCTTT	CASTGTGGSAFF
once	TRBV5-1	TRBD1	TRBJ1-1	TGCGCCAGCAGCTTACGCACGGAGGGGGCAGCTTTCTTT	CASSLRTEGAAFF
.	TRBV12-5	.	TRBJ1-3	TGTGCTAGTCTAGGCGACTCCTCTGGAAACACCATATATTTT	CASLGDSSGNTIYF
.	TRBV5-5	TRBD1	TRBJ2-1	TGTGCCAGCAGCTTGTACAGGGGGAACAATGAGCAGTTCTTC	CASSLYRGNNEQFF
.	TRBV5-8	.	TRBJ1-1	TGTGCCAGCAAATCTCTTCCGGGGGGCACTGAAGCTTTCTTT	CASKSLPGGTEAFF
.	TRBV4-2	TRBD1	TRBJ1-2	TGTGCCAGCAGCCAACCCGACAGGGGATATGGCTACACCTTC	CASSQPDRGYGYTF
.	TRBV10-3	TRBD2	TRBJ2-1	TGTGCCATCAGTGGAACTAGCGGAGCTACCTACAATGAGCAGTTCTTC	CAISGTSGATYNEQFF
.	TRBV30	.	TRBJ2-5	TGTGCCTGGAGCAGGGGACTTTCAGTTGGAGAGACCCAGTACTTC	CAWSRGLSVGETQYF
once	TRBV6-5	TRBD1	TRBJ1-1	TGTGCCAGCAATCAGGGGGGAAGGACTGAAGCTTTCTTT	CASNQGGRTEAFF
.	TRBV6-6	.	TRBJ1-3	TGTGCCAGCACATCCAGTGGAAACACCATATATTTT	CASTSSGNTIYF
once	TRBV2	.	TRBJ2-7	TGTGCCAGCAAACCCGGACTGTCCTACGAGCAGTACTTC	CASKPGLSYEQYF
.	TRBV6-5	.	TRBJ1-1	TGTGCCAGCAGTTGGGGGGGGGAAGCTTTCTTT	CASSWGGEAFF
.	TRBV6-1	.	TRBJ2-7	TGTGCCAGCAGGCTCTCCTACGAGCAGTACTTC	CASRLSYEQYF
.	TRBV6-5	.	TRBJ2-7	TGTGCCAGCAGAAACAGGGTCTACGAGCAGTACTTC	CASRNRVYEQYF
.	TRBV19	TRBD1	TRBJ1-2	TGTGCCAGTAGTACCGCGGACAGGGGAAGAGGCTACACCTTC	CASSTADRGRGYTF
once	TRBV10-2	.	TRBJ2-3	TGCGCCAGCAGTGAGAGGGGGGGACCAGATACGCAGTATTTT	CASSERGGPDTQYF
.	TRBV5-1	TRBD1	TRBJ1-2	TGCGCCAGCAGCTTGGTGGCAGGGGGGAGGAATGGCTACACCTTC	CASSLVAGGRNGYTF
.	TRBV11-2	.	TRBJ1-2	TGTGCCAGCAGCTTAGAGGGGCATGGCTACACCTTC	CASSLEGHGYTF
.	TRBV11-3	.	TRBJ2-5	TGTGCCAGCAGCTTACCGGGACAATTCCTAGAGACCCAGTACTTC	CASSLPGQFLETQYF
.	TRBV27	.	TRBJ2-5	TGTGCCAGCAGTAGCCCGACTAGGCGGGAGACCCAGTACTTC	CASSSPTRRETQYF
once	TRBV19	.	TRBJ1-1	TGTGCCAGTAGTACCCAGGGGACTGAAGCTTTCTTT	CASSTQGTEAFF
.	TRBV6-5	.	TRBJ1-1	TGTGCCAGCAGGGGGGTTCACACTGAAGCTTTCTTT	CASRGVHTEAFF